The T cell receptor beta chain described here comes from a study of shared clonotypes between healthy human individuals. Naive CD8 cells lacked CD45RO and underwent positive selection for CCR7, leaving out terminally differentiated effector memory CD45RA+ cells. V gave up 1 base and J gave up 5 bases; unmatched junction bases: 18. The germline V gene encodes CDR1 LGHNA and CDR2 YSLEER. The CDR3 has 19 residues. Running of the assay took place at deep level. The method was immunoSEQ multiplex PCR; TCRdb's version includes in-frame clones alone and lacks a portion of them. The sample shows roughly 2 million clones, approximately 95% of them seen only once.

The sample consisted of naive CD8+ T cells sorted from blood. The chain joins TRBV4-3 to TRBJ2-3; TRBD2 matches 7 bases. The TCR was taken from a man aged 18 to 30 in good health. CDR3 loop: CASSQGTVPERGSQDTQYF. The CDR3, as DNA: TGCGCCAGCAGCCAAGGGACGGTCCCAGAACGCGGGAGCCAAGATACGCAGTATTTT.